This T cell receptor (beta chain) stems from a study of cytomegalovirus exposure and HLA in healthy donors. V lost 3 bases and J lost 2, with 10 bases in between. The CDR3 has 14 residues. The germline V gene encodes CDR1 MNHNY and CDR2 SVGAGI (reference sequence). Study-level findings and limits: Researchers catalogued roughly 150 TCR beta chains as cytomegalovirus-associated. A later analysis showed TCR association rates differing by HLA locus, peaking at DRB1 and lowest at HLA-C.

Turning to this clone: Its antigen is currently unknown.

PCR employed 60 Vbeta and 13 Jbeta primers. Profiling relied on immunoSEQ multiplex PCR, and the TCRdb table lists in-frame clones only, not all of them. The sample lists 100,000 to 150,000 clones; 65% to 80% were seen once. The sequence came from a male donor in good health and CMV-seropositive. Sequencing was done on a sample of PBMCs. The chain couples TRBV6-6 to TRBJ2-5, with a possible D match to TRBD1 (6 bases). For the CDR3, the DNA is TGTGCCAGCAGTTATCCGGACAGACAAGAGACCCAGTACTTC. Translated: CASSYPDRQETQYF.